Described below is a single TCR beta chain sequence and its context. What it binds is not known. This entry comes from a study of T cells in localized non-small cell lung cancer. Study results and limitations: A median around 57 of the top 100 tumor clones appeared in adjacent lung. Increased T cell density in blood showed an association with longer overall survival. One tumor region alone was sequenced, and heterogeneity therefore remains possible. It was uninvolved adjacent lung that showed the highest T cell clonality, exceeding tumor.

The CDR3 contains 19 residues. The V segment lost 4 bases and the J segment 6 bases; nucleotides outside the gene matches: 19. In germline, CDR1 is MNHGY, CDR2 SAAAGT. The protocol was immunoSEQ multiplex PCR, while the TCRdb copy is restricted to in-frame clones and leaves out a portion. This table holds fewer than 7,500 clones, more than 40% found once. This chain links TRBV6-8 with TRBJ2-1, with TRBD2 matching 9 bases. This TCR came from a man aged 40-75 years with stage I lung adenocarcinoma. The source was lymph node tissue, collected before any cancer treatment. This CDR3 is CASSLAGALTIDLSNEQFF. The CDR3 DNA reads TGTGCCAGCAGTTTAGCGGGGGCCCTGACTATCGATCTAAGCAATGAGCAGTTCTTC.